A selection of T cell receptor beta chains follows, all from one sample in a study of blood T cell repertoires in COVID-19. Produced via immunoSEQ multiplex PCR; TCRdb's table is partial and in-frame only. The sample has 150,000 to 180,000 clones, 70% to 85% seen once; the top ten hold roughly 0.62%. What was sequenced was peripheral blood. These receptors were obtained from a man aged 55 to 70 with COVID-19, enrolled during active disease. The CDR3 runs from the conserved cysteine through the conserved F or W. A D gene is named only where the DNA matches it firmly. Expanded clones are given a class, and other clones once, few, many or no size at all.

size	D	V	J	DNA	CDR3
once	NA	TRBV28	TRBJ1-2	TGTGCCAGCACCTGGGGGGGGTATGGCTACACCTTC	CASTWGGYGYTF
NA	TRBD2	TRBV11-3	TRBJ2-7	TGTGCCAGCAGCTTAGATGGGGGGGGCTACGAGCAGTACTTC	CASSLDGGGYEQYF
NA	NA	TRBV14	TRBJ1-4	TGTGCCAGCAGCCAAGTAGCACGAGCAACTAATGAAAAACTGTTTTTT	CASSQVARATNEKLFF
NA	TRBD1	TRBV9	TRBJ1-1	TGTGCCAGCAGAAAGACAGGGCCCTACTCTGAAGCTTTCTTT	CASRKTGPYSEAFF
few	NA	TRBV7-8	TRBJ1-5	TGTGCCAGCAGCTTAGGTCAAAGGACAGAGGGCGGTCAGCCCCAGCATTTT	CASSLGQRTEGGQPQHF
NA	NA	TRBV7-8	TRBJ2-3	TGTGCCAGCAGCTCGGACTCCCCGGGGCAGTATTTT	CASSSDSPGQYF
once	TRBD2	TRBV29-1	TRBJ2-1	TGCAGCGGGACACGACTAGCTGGCAATGAGCAGTTCTTC	CSGTRLAGNEQFF
NA	NA	TRBV6-2/TRBV6-3	TRBJ2-5	TGTGCCAGCAGTTGGGGGGAGCACTTCTCAGAGACCCAGTACTTC	CASSWGEHFSETQYF
NA	NA	TRBV18	TRBJ1-4	TGTGCCAGCTCACCACAACAAAGTAATGAAAAACTGTTTTTT	CASSPQQSNEKLFF
NA	NA	TRBV29-1	TRBJ1-1	TGCAGCGTTGATAGCCAGGGAAGGAACACTGAAGCTTTCTTT	CSVDSQGRNTEAFF
NA	NA	TRBV12-5	TRBJ1-2	TGTGCTAGTGCCTTGGGGCAGGGCTATGGCTACACCTTC	CASALGQGYGYTF
NA	TRBD2	TRBV2	TRBJ2-1	TGTGCCAGCAGTGAGAGCGGGAGCTCCTACAATGAGCAGTTCTTC	CASSESGSSYNEQFF
once	NA	TRBV21-1	TRBJ1-1	TGTGCCAGCAGCCACAAGAACACTGAAGCTTTCTTT	CASSHKNTEAFF
NA	NA	TRBV30	TRBJ1-1	TGTGCCTATGGACAGCAGTCTGAAGCTTTCTTT	CAYGQQSEAFF
few	TRBD2	TRBV9	TRBJ2-1	TGTGCCAGCAGCGTAGGTAGTAGCGGGGGGGCCGTTGAGCAGTTCTTC	CASSVGSSGGAVEQFF
NA	TRBD2	TRBV4-1	TRBJ2-3	TGCGCCAGCAGCCGCCCGCCCATAGCGGGAGATCCAGATACGCAGTATTTT	CASSRPPIAGDPDTQYF
NA	TRBD1	TRBV6-2/TRBV6-3	TRBJ2-7	TGTGCCAGCAGTCGAGCAGGGGGCTGGTACGAGCAGTACTTC	CASSRAGGWYEQYF
NA	NA	TRBV27	TRBJ2-2	TGTGCCAGCAGTTTATATAGCAGTGGGGCGGTGAACACCGGGGAGCTGTTTTTT	CASSLYSSGAVNTGELFF
once	TRBD1	TRBV19	TRBJ1-6	TGTGCCAGTAGTATAGACTTGGACAGGGTTAATTCACCCCTCCACTTT	CASSIDLDRVNSPLHF
NA	NA	TRBV7-9	TRBJ2-2	TGTGCCAGCAGCTTTGACATCAACACCGGGGAGCTGTTTTTT	CASSFDINTGELFF
NA	NA	TRBV6-5	TRBJ1-6	TGTGCCAGCAATTCTCAACAGGGATATAATTCACCCCTCCACTTT	CASNSQQGYNSPLHF
NA	NA	TRBV3-1/TRBV3-2	TRBJ1-2	TGTGCCAGCAGCCAACATAACCGGACAGTATCTAACTATGGCTACACCTTC	CASSQHNRTVSNYGYTF
few	TRBD1	TRBV15	TRBJ1-5	TGTGCCACCAGCTGGGGGACCGGGACAGGGAGCAATCAGCCCCAGCATTTT	CATSWGTGTGSNQPQHF
NA	NA	TRBV6-5	TRBJ1-2	TGTGCCAGCAGACGCGATCCGGGGTTCGATGGCTACACCTTC	CASRRDPGFDGYTF
NA	TRBD1	TRBV5-5	TRBJ1-2	TGTGCCAGCAGCCCCAGACAGGGAGCCCTCTATGGCTACACCTTC	CASSPRQGALYGYTF
NA	NA	TRBV18	TRBJ1-1	TGTGCCAGCTCACCAAACACAATATACACTGAAGCTTTCTTT	CASSPNTIYTEAFF
NA	TRBD1	TRBV5-1	TRBJ1-1	TGCGCCAGCAGCAAAACAGGGGTCACAAACACTGAAGCTTTCTTT	CASSKTGVTNTEAFF
NA	NA	TRBV19	TRBJ2-7	TGTGCCAGTAGTAACTCGGGCGGGGAGCAGTACTTC	CASSNSGGEQYF
once	TRBD1	TRBV19	TRBJ1-5	TGTGCCAGGCCAAACAGGGGGCGTCAGCCCCAGCATTTT	CARPNRGRQPQHF
NA	TRBD1	TRBV6-4	TRBJ2-7	TGTGCCAGCAGTGAGGGACAGGGGGCAGGGGTGCAGTACTTC	CASSEGQGAGVQYF
few	TRBD2	TRBV25-1	TRBJ2-3	TGTGCCAGCAGTCTAACAAATTCCGGGAGGGGCACAGATACGCAGTATTTT	CASSLTNSGRGTDTQYF
NA	NA	TRBV4-1	TRBJ1-2	TGCGCCAGCAGCCTCTGGGACACTCCTAACTATGGCTACACCTTC	CASSLWDTPNYGYTF
NA	NA	TRBV6-6	TRBJ2-2	TGTGCCAGCAGCGGGCAGGGGATATCGAACACCGGGGAGCTGTTTTTT	CASSGQGISNTGELFF
once	TRBD1	TRBV11-3	TRBJ2-3	TGTGCCAGCAGCCCTACTTATCGGGGACAGGGGATAGATACGCAGTATTTT	CASSPTYRGQGIDTQYF
NA	NA	TRBV7-2	TRBJ1-5	TGTGCCAGCAGCTTAATACGGGAGGGGCAGCCCCAGCATTTT	CASSLIREGQPQHF
NA	TRBD1	TRBV3-1/TRBV3-2	TRBJ1-2	TGTGCCAGCAGCCGAGGACAGGTTGGCTACACCTTC	CASSRGQVGYTF
NA	NA	TRBV27	TRBJ1-1	TGTGCCAGCAACAACCCTAACACTGAAGCTTTCTTT	CASNNPNTEAFF
NA	TRBD1	TRBV5-1	TRBJ1-1	TGCGCCAGCAGCTCGGGACAGGGGATGAACACTGAAGCTTTCTTT	CASSSGQGMNTEAFF
NA	NA	TRBV28	TRBJ2-2	TGTGCCAGCAGCCCAGGGGGGCTAGCGAGCTACACCGGGGAGCTGTTTTTT	CASSPGGLASYTGELFF
NA	TRBD1	TRBV2	TRBJ2-2	TGTGCCAGCAGCGACGGACAGGGCGGTACCGGGGAGCTGTTTTTT	CASSDGQGGTGELFF
NA	TRBD1	TRBV5-5	TRBJ2-3	TGTGCCGGGTCCCGGGACAGGGCCGTTACAGATACGCAGTATTTT	CAGSRDRAVTDTQYF
few	TRBD1	TRBV14	TRBJ2-5	TGTGCCAGCAGCCGAGCAGCAGGGGGCGTTGAGACCCAGTACTTC	CASSRAAGGVETQYF
NA	TRBD1	TRBV5-1	TRBJ1-5	TGCGCCAGCAGTCATGACAGGGCGTCTCAGCCCCAGCATTTT	CASSHDRASQPQHF
NA	NA	TRBV24-1	TRBJ2-3	TGTGCCACCAGTGCCTCCGGGGGCACAGATACGCAGTATTTT	CATSASGGTDTQYF
NA	NA	TRBV3-1/TRBV3-2	TRBJ2-1	TGTGCCAGCAGCCCCAGACGACTAGCCTACAATGAGCAGTTCTTC	CASSPRRLAYNEQFF
few	NA	TRBV12-5	TRBJ1-4	TGTGCTAGTGGTTTGACCCCACGGGGGGGGCTTGCAACTAATGAAAAACTGTTTTTT	CASGLTPRGGLATNEKLFF
NA	NA	TRBV12-3/TRBV12-4	TRBJ1-4	TGTGCCAGCAGTTTAGAGGGGATAGACCTGTTTTTT	CASSLEGIDLFF
NA	NA	TRBV19	TRBJ2-5	TGTGCCAGTAGTATAGACGCTACCGGGATCAAACCAGAGACCCAGTACTTC	CASSIDATGIKPETQYF
once	NA	TRBV4-1	TRBJ2-3	TGCGCCAGCAGCCTATTGCTAAAAGATACGCAGTATTTT	CASSLLLKDTQYF
NA	TRBD1	TRBV18	TRBJ1-5	TGTGCCAGCTCACCGGGGACAGGGATCAATCAGCCCCAGCATTTT	CASSPGTGINQPQHF
NA	NA	TRBV9	TRBJ2-2	TGTGCCAGCAGCGTCCGACTGACCGGGGAGCTGTTTTTT	CASSVRLTGELFF
NA	TRBD2	TRBV5-5	TRBJ2-1	TGTGCCAGCAGCTCCCCCGTGACTAGCGGACCTCACGAGCAGTTCTTC	CASSSPVTSGPHEQFF
NA	TRBD1	TRBV7-3	TRBJ2-7	TGTGCCAGCAGCCTCGGGGACAGCCGCTACGAGCAGTACTTC	CASSLGDSRYEQYF
NA	TRBD2	TRBV5-1	TRBJ2-1	TGCGCCAGCAGCTTGGGACTAGCGGGAGTGAATGAGCAGTTCTTC	CASSLGLAGVNEQFF
NA	NA	TRBV27	TRBJ2-2	TGTGCCAGTAAAAGCTACACCGGGGAGCTGTTTTTT	CASKSYTGELFF